A selection of T cell receptor beta chains follows, all from one sample in a study of blood T cells in healthy people across ages. TCRdb itself ran the 5' RACE reads through MiXCR, one entry per CDR3 protein. Here the sample spans about 900,000 distinct CDR3 sequences, about 62% being singletons. Sample: blood. The receptor set was obtained from a young man in good health. Both conserved end residues are part of each CDR3. Each record gives: CDR3 length, clone size, V gene, J gene, D gene, CDR3 DNA, CDR3 protein. The D gene is left open where the match is weak. Size tells how often a clone was seen (once, few, many) or the class of an expanded clone, and some rows leave it out.

>12|-|TRBV28|TRBJ1-6|-
TGTGCCAGCAGCCTCAATGGTTCACCCCTCCACTTT
CASSLNGSPLHF
>15|-|TRBV29-1|TRBJ2-1|TRBD2
TGCAGCGTTAGAGGACTAGCGGGGGGGGGAAATGAGCAGTTCTTC
CSVRGLAGGGNEQFF
>14|-|TRBV2|TRBJ1-5|TRBD1
TGTGCCAGCAGTACGACAGGGTGCAATCAGCCCCAGCATTTT
CASSTTGCNQPQHF
>16|-|TRBV9|TRBJ2-5|TRBD2
TGTGCCAGCAGCCCGAGACTAGCGGGGTACCAAGAGACCCAGTACTTC
CASSPRLAGYQETQYF
>15|-|TRBV4-3|TRBJ2-5|-
TGCGCCAGCAGCCAAGGACCGACTAGTCCGGAGACCCAGTACTTC
CASSQGPTSPETQYF
>15|-|TRBV4-2|TRBJ2-1|-
TGTGCCAGCAGCCAAACCGGGCCACCCTACAATGAGCAGTTCTTC
CASSQTGPPYNEQFF
>13|-|TRBV6-6|TRBJ2-5|-
TGTGCCGGTTCGGCCCTAAGTTGGGATGAGCAGTACTTC
CAGSALSWDEQYF
>15|-|TRBV6-2/TRBV6-3|TRBJ2-1|-
TGTGCCAGCAGTGGGGCGCTGAGCTCCTACAATGAGCAGTTCTTC
CASSGALSSYNEQFF
>15|-|TRBV3-1|TRBJ2-7|-
TGTGCCAGCAGCCAAGGTTGGCAGTCCTCGTGCGAGCAGTACTTC
CASSQGWQSSCEQYF
>17|-|TRBV7-3|TRBJ1-4|TRBD1
TGTGCCAGCAGTTCGGATGGACAGGGATCTGGGTATGAAAAACTGTTTTTT
CASSSDGQGSGYEKLFF
>14|-|TRBV9|TRBJ2-1|TRBD2
TGTGCCAGCAGACAAGGACTAGCGGCAAATGAGCAGTTCTTC
CASRQGLAANEQFF
>16|-|TRBV20-1|TRBJ2-5|TRBD1
TGCAGTGCTAGAGGAGGACAGGGCGGAGGTCGGGAGACCCAGTACTTC
CSARGGQGGGRETQYF
>18|-|TRBV5-6|TRBJ2-1|TRBD1
TGTGCCAGCAGCTTGGGGGTTGTGACAGGGGGGTTTTACAATGAGCAGTTCTTC
CASSLGVVTGGFYNEQFF
>15|-|TRBV7-9|TRBJ2-1|TRBD2
TGTGCCAGCGGGTGGAGCGGGGGCCGAGACAATGAGCAGTTCTTC
CASGWSGGRDNEQFF
>15|once|TRBV6-5|TRBJ2-7|TRBD1
TGTGCCAGCAGTCACCGGGACAGGGGTGTCTACGAGCAGTACTTC
CASSHRDRGVYEQYF
>14|-|TRBV6-1|TRBJ2-1|-
TGTGCCAGCAGTCCTATGCGGTCCTACAATGAGCAGTTCTTC
CASSPMRSYNEQFF
>14|-|TRBV14|TRBJ1-6|-
TGTGCCAGCAGCCTGGGTACCTATAAGTCACCCCTCCACTTT
CASSLGTYKSPLHF
>13|few|TRBV6-5|TRBJ1-2|-
TGTGCCAGCAGTTTAGGGACAACGCATGGCTACACCTTC
CASSLGTTHGYTF
>16|-|TRBV4-2|TRBJ1-6|TRBD1
TGTGCCAGCAGCCAAGATGAGGACAGGGGTGGTTCACCCCTCCACTTT
CASSQDEDRGGSPLHF
>15|-|TRBV6-2/TRBV6-3|TRBJ2-7|TRBD2
TGTGCCAGCAGAAAACTAAGCGGGACCCTTTACGAGCAGTACTTC
CASRKLSGTLYEQYF
>12|few|TRBV9|TRBJ2-1|-
TGTGCCAGCTCCGAGGGCTACAATGAGCAGTTCTTC
CASSEGYNEQFF
>12|-|TRBV15|TRBJ2-2|-
TGTGCCACCAGGTCCTCCACCGGGGAGCTGTTTTTT
CATRSSTGELFF
>14|-|TRBV20-1|TRBJ2-7|TRBD1
TGCAGTGCTCCTGCTGGGACAGGGGTCTACGAGCAGTACTTC
CSAPAGTGVYEQYF
>12|-|TRBV7-8|TRBJ2-1|-
TGTGCCAGCAGCGTCGGCAACTATGAGCAGTTCTTC
CASSVGNYEQFF
>14|-|TRBV7-9|TRBJ2-5|TRBD2
TGTGCCAGCAGCTTAGTTAGCGGGGAAGAGACCCAGTACTTC
CASSLVSGEETQYF
>14|-|TRBV12-3/TRBV12-4|TRBJ1-1|-
TGTGCCAGCAGCCGCCGATTGGACGGTGGTGAAGCTTTCTTT
CASSRRLDGGEAFF
>16|few|TRBV14|TRBJ1-2|-
TGTGCCAGCAGCCAAGATATAGCGGCTTGGAGATATGGCTACACCTTC
CASSQDIAAWRYGYTF
>12|once|TRBV28|TRBJ1-2|-
TGTGCCAGCAGCCGCTATAACTATGGCTACACCTTC
CASSRYNYGYTF
>13|-|TRBV5-4|TRBJ2-5|-
TGTGCCAGCAGCACAGCCGGGACAGAGACCCAGTACTTC
CASSTAGTETQYF
>14|-|TRBV29-1|TRBJ1-2|TRBD1
TGCAGCGTTGAACGGACAGGGGAGGGGAATGGCTACACCTTC
CSVERTGEGNGYTF
>12|-|TRBV12-3/TRBV12-4|TRBJ2-3|-
TGTGCCAGCAGATTCACTTCAGATACGCAGTATTTT
CASRFTSDTQYF
>13|once|TRBV29-1|TRBJ1-1|-
TGCAGCGTTGAATGGTCCGGGTTTAGTGAAGCTTTCTTT
CSVEWSGFSEAFF
>14|once|TRBV6-4|TRBJ1-2|-
TGTGCCAGCAGCGGGACCTCCCGCACGGGAGGCTACACCTTC
CASSGTSRTGGYTF
>15|-|TRBV7-9|TRBJ2-5|TRBD2
TGTGCCAGCAGCTTAGGAAGACTAGCGTCAGAGACCCAGTACTTC
CASSLGRLASETQYF
>12|-|TRBV5-1|TRBJ2-7|-
TGCGCCAGCAGCTTGTCAAACAATGAGCAGTACTTC
CASSLSNNEQYF
>14|-|TRBV27|TRBJ2-4|TRBD2
TGTGCCAGCAGTCATAGCGGGGGGACAAATGAGCAGTACTTC
CASSHSGGTNEQYF
>16|-|TRBV6-5|TRBJ2-5|-
TGTGCCAGCAGTTATGAGGGCCCCAATCCAAAAGAGACCCAGTACTTC
CASSYEGPNPKETQYF
>16|-|TRBV7-2|TRBJ2-3|TRBD2
TGTGCCAGCAGCTTAGTCGTACGGGGGGGCGGAGATACGCAGTATTTT
CASSLVVRGGGDTQYF
>15|few|TRBV20-1|TRBJ2-5|-
TGCAGTGCTAGAGAGTGGCGGGACAGTCAAGAGACCCAGTACTTC
CSAREWRDSQETQYF
>14|-|TRBV29-1|TRBJ2-6|-
TGCAGCGTCAGTTCCGGGACTGAGGCCAACGTCCCGACTTTC
CSVSSGTEANVPTF
>15|-|TRBV20-1|TRBJ2-4|TRBD2
TGCAGTGCTCAGGACGAGCGGGAGGTCAAAAACATTCAGTACTTC
CSAQDEREVKNIQYF
>15|-|TRBV12-3/TRBV12-4|TRBJ2-1|-
TGTGCCAGCAGTTTAGTTCCCAGGATCGGCAATGAGCAGTTCTTC
CASSLVPRIGNEQFF
>15|once|TRBV20-1|TRBJ2-1|-
TGCAGTGCTAGTAGTGGGGACCCTTCCTACAATGAGCAGTTCTTC
CSASSGDPSYNEQFF
>14|-|TRBV2|TRBJ2-3|TRBD2
TGTGCCAGCATACGGGGAGGGCCCACAGATACGCAGTATTTT
CASIRGGPTDTQYF
>15|-|TRBV25-1|TRBJ2-3|TRBD2
TGTGCCGGCAGCTTGGGAGACGGGGGGAGGGATACGCAGTATTTT
CAGSLGDGGRDTQYF
>17|-|TRBV7-2|TRBJ2-5|TRBD2
TGTGCCAGCAGCTTAGGTCCTAGCGGGAGGGGTCAAGAGACCCAGTACTTC
CASSLGPSGRGQETQYF
>13|-|TRBV28|TRBJ2-7|TRBD1
TGTGCCAGCAGTACCCCGACAGGGGACGGGCAGTACTTC
CASSTPTGDGQYF